Listed here are 24 T cell receptor beta chains from one sample, sequenced in a study of blood T cells in healthy people across ages (dated by TCRdb to the mid-2010s). Library prep was done by 5' RACE. This sample was sequenced with an Illumina HiSeq 2500. A second roughly 7 to 12 cycle PCR used a sample-barcoded 5' primer and a J-beta primer mix. In TCRdb, the public reads were trimmed at Q25 with fastp and aligned with MiXCR, with productive beta chains retained. Every CDR3 protein is listed once, alongside the most common genes and DNA of its rows. This sample lists roughly 900,000 distinct CDR3 sequences; under 30% were detected once. Around 15% of the sample lies in the top ten. Source material: blood. The receptors stem from a woman older than 75 in good health.

This clonotype showed up many times. This rearrangement joins TRBV6-2 or TRBV6-3 to TRBJ2-1; 12 nucleotides line up with TRBD2. V shed 7 bases and J 9 bases; nucleotides not matched to a gene: 4. The CDR3 runs 13 residues. Germline assignment: CDR1 MNHEY and CDR2 SVGEGT. The CDR3 sequence: CASTSSGGGEQFF. CDR3 sequence (DNA): TGTGCCAGCACCTCTAGCGGGGGGGGTGAGCAGTTCTTC.

With respect to this clonotype: This may be a read error: a much more frequent sequence differs by one nucleotide. The chain is built from TRBV5-1 and TRBJ1-2; D uncertain. Trimming cost V 0 bases and J 4 bases, with 16 bases left between them. CDR1 and CDR2 from the germline V gene are SGHRS and YFSETQ. CDR3 length equals 16 residues. The DNA of the CDR3 is TGCGCCAGCAGCTTGGCCCGCCCTCCGGAGGTCTATGGCTACACCTTC. Translation: CASSLARPPEVYGYTF.

This clonotype was detected only a few times. The V and J genes are TRBV19 and TRBJ2-7; unclear D gene. The CDR3 runs to 14 residues. CDR1 and CDR2 (germline): LNHDA, SQIVND (reference sequence). The V end was cut by 7 bases, the J end by 3 bases, with 16 bases between. The CDR3 protein is CASTQVFGLYEQYF. The CDR3 nucleotides read TGTGCCAGTACCCAAGTCTTCGGGCTCTACGAGCAGTACTTC.

This clonotype was counted many times. The V gene is TRBV7-2, the J gene TRBJ1-1, with D possibly TRBD1 on 6 matching bases. V lost 4 bases and J lost 1, with 10 bases in between. CDR1 and CDR2 (germline): SGHTA, FQGNSA. The CDR3 spans 14 residues. The CDR3 is CASSSGQQNTEAFF. Written as DNA, the CDR3 is TGTGCCAGCAGCTCTGGACAGCAGAACACTGAAGCTTTCTTT. The full variable domain, completed using reference TRBV7-2 and TRBJ1-1, is GAGVSQSPSNKVTEKGKDVELRCDPISGHTALYWYRQSLGQGLEFLIYFQGNSAPDKSGLPSDRFSAERTGGSVSTLTIQRTQQEDSAVYLCASSSGQQNTEAFFGQGTRLTVV.

On this clonotype: One junction end does not reproduce the germline sequence, and a read error may be involved. CDR3 bases: TGCGCCAGCAGCTCGAACAGTTTGTCTACAATTGGCCACACCTTC. Translation gives CASSSNSLSTIGHTF. The V and J genes are TRBV5-1 and TRBJ1-2, with D hard to call. The CDR3 spans 15 residues. Germline CDR1 reads SGHRS; CDR2 reads YFSETQ.

This clonotype was observed many times. V is TRBV2 and J is TRBJ2-1; TRBD2 matches at 10 bases. The junction had 7 bases not matched to a gene; V was cut back by 0 bases and J by 8 bases. Germline loops: CDR1 SNHLY, CDR2 FYNNEI. CDR3 size: 16 residues. The chain's CDR3 is CASSEADGLAADEQFF. The CDR3 DNA reads TGTGCCAGCAGTGAAGCGGACGGACTAGCGGCGGATGAGCAGTTCTTC.

This clonotype was recorded at least ten times. V usage is TRBV20-1 and J usage is TRBJ2-7, with unresolved D. CDR3 length: 13 amino acids. Per the germline V gene, CDR1 is DFQATT and CDR2 is SNEGSKA (reference sequence). V lost 1 base to trimming and J lost 4 bases, with 11 bases between them. CDR3 sequence (DNA): TGCAGTGCTAGAGTGGGGTCGGCGTACGAGCAGTACTTC. It encodes CSARVGSAYEQYF.

For this clonotype: A much larger clone lies one base from this, so it may be a read error. This chain connects TRBV5-5 to TRBJ2-3, with D maybe TRBD1 (5 bases). This CDR3 spans 14 amino acids. V gave up 7 bases and J gave up 6 bases, with 18 bases separating them. CDR1 SGHKS and CDR2 YYEKEE come from the germline V gene (reference sequence). For the CDR3, the DNA is TGTGCCAGCGCCCCAGGGTCAAGGAAGGATACGCAGTATTTT. Translating gives CASAPGSRKDTQYF. Together with reference TRBV5-5 and TRBJ2-3, the CDR3 gives the full variable domain: DAGVTQSPTHLIKTRGQQVTLRCSPISGHKSVSWYQQVLGQGPQFIFQYYEKEERGRGNFPDRFSARQFPNYSSELNVNALLLGDSALYLCASAPGSRKDTQYFGPGTRLTVL.

This clonotype was counted a few times. This may be a read error, as it is one base from a much larger clone. V is TRBV5-1 and J is TRBJ1-1; D is perhaps TRBD1 (6 bases). The V gene lost 4 bases and the J gene lost 5 bases, with 15 bases spanning the gap. The CDR3 sequence is 14 residues long. Germline assignment: CDR1 SGHRS and CDR2 YFSETQ. Here the CDR3 DNA reads TGCGCCAGCAGCATGGACGGGGGGCGGACTGAAGCTTTCTTT. Protein product: CASSMDGGRTEAFF.

V is TRBV7-2 and J is TRBJ1-4; D gene ambiguous. V lost 6 bases and J 3 bases, leaving 14 bases between the germline ends. The germline gives CDR1 SGHTA, CDR2 FQGNSA. The CDR3 covers 15 residues. CDR3 DNA: TGTGCCAGCAGTTCCTCTGGGGTGGCTAATGAAAAACTGTTTTTT. It translates to CASSSSGVANEKLFF.

This clonotype was counted many times. The chain carries TRBV11-3 and TRBJ2-2, with D possibly TRBD1 on 5 matching bases. Looked up from germline, CDR1 is SGHNT and CDR2 is YENEEA. V was cut by 6 bases and J by 6 bases, with 11 bases left in between. The CDR3 contains 13 residues. The CDR3 spells CASSLEGAGELFF. The CDR3 bases are TGTGCCAGCAGTCTAGAAGGGGCCGGGGAGCTGTTTTTT. Full variable domain (missing parts from reference TRBV11-3 and TRBJ2-2): EAGVVQSPRYKIIEKKQPVAFWCNPISGHNTLYWYLQNLGQGPELLIRYENEEAVDDSQLPKDRFSAERLKGVDSTLKIQPAELGDSAVYLCASSLEGAGELFFGEGSRLTVL.

Ten or more counts support this clonotype. The gene calls are TRBV20-1 and TRBJ2-5, with 8 bases matching TRBD1. Germline CDR1 reads DFQATT; CDR2 reads SNEGSKA (reference sequence). Losses at the gene ends were 0 bases for V and 4 bases for J; bases not matched to a gene: 7. CDR3 length equals 15 residues. The CDR3 protein is CSARDAGGAAETQYF. For the CDR3, the DNA is TGCAGTGCTAGAGACGCAGGGGGCGCGGCAGAGACCCAGTACTTC.

A few counts support this clonotype. The V call is TRBV25-1, the J call TRBJ1-6; no definite D call. Trimming took off 6 bases at V and 7 bases at J, with 10 bases between the two ends. The germline V gene encodes CDR1 MGHDK and CDR2 SYGVNS. CDR3 length: 13 residues. The CDR3 here is CASRGIVNSPLHF. CDR3 nucleotide sequence: TGTGCCAGCAGAGGGATAGTCAATTCACCCCTCCACTTT.

This clonotype was observed a few times. V is TRBV24-1 and J is TRBJ2-2; no definite D call. The CDR3 runs 17 residues. Deletions cut 4 bases from V and 6 bases from J, with 20 bases between. Germline V CDR1 and CDR2: KGHDR, SFDVKD. CDR3: CATSDPSRSTFAGELFF. The CDR3, as DNA: TGTGCCACCAGTGACCCGTCGCGGTCAACATTTGCCGGGGAGCTGTTTTTT.

As for this clonotype: This may arise from a read error, as a much more abundant clone is one base away. The gene calls are TRBV7-6 and TRBJ1-5; D is perhaps TRBD1 (6 bases). Germline-derived CDR1 and CDR2 are SGHVS and FNYEAQ. CDR3 length equals 16 residues. As DNA, the CDR3 is TGTGCCGGCAGCTTAGGGACCCCGGGGGCGAATCAGCCCCAGCATTTT. The encoded protein is CAGSLGTPGANQPQHF.

This clonotype showed up just a few times. The rearrangement uses TRBV6-2 or TRBV6-3 and TRBJ1-4; D is perhaps TRBD1 (5 bases). Germline-derived CDR1 and CDR2 are MNHEY and SVGEGT. V shed 10 bases and J shed 0 bases, with 18 bases lying between them. There are 16 residues in the CDR3. The CDR3 reads CANRLAQGSTNEKLFF. The CDR3 nucleotides read TGTGCCAACAGGCTCGCCCAGGGCTCAACTAATGAAAAACTGTTTTTT.

The rearrangement links TRBV12-3 or TRBV12-4 to TRBJ2-2, with 7 bases aligning to TRBD1. The CDR3 runs 16 residues. Germline trimming cut 1 base from V and 3 bases from J; bases unmatched to any gene: 5. CDR3 DNA: TGTGCCAGCAGTTTAGGAAGTCAGGGGGACACCGGGGAGCTGTTTTTT. Its protein product is CASSLGSQGDTGELFF.

The chain employs TRBV18 and TRBJ1-1, with D unresolved. From germline, CDR1 is KGHSH and CDR2 LQKENI. Between the trimmed V and J ends, which lost 3 bases and 1 base, there was a span of 9 bases. This CDR3 region has 14 residues. The CDR3 bases are TGTGCCAGCTCACCGCTCGACAAGAACACTGAAGCTTTCTTT. It encodes CASSPLDKNTEAFF.

This clonotype was recorded at least ten times. The chain uses TRBV5-5 and TRBJ2-1; 8 positions match TRBD2. The CDR3 spans 15 residues. V shed 4 bases, J shed 4 bases, and the junction held 7 bases outside the gene matches. Germline V gene sequence: CDR1 SGHKS, CDR2 YYEKEE (reference sequence). The CDR3 protein is CASSPGGGPYNEQFF. CDR3 bases: TGTGCCAGCAGCCCCGGGGGGGGGCCTTACAATGAGCAGTTCTTC.

The chain carries TRBV30 and TRBJ1-2, with D unclear. CDR3 length equals 14 residues. Germline CDR1 and CDR2: GTSNPN and SVGIG (reference sequence). V was pared by 1 base and J by 4 bases, with 13 bases between. The CDR3 DNA sequence: TGTGCCTGGAGTGCCGGGGATTGGAGCTATGGCTACACCTTC. This encodes CAWSAGDWSYGYTF.

Worth noting for this clonotype: A much larger clone differs from this one at a single base, so this may be a read error. The chain recombines TRBV6-2 or TRBV6-3 with TRBJ2-1, with D uncertain. Trimming stripped 6 bases from V and 6 bases from J, with 12 bases between. There are 13 residues in the CDR3. The germline V gene has CDR1 MNHEY and CDR2 SVGEGT. The CDR3 here is CASRWAGSNEQFF. The CDR3 region has the DNA TGTGCCAGCAGATGGGCAGGCAGCAATGAGCAGTTCTTC.

The gene calls are TRBV6-5 and TRBJ2-4, with TRBD2 matching over 7 bases. The DNA end is a closer match to TRBJ2-7, so the J assignment may be wrong. CDR3 length: 14 residues. Per germline, CDR1 MNHEY and CDR2 SVGAGI. CDR3 loop: CASRTGTTSYEQYF. The CDR3 DNA reads as TGTGCCAGCAGGACCGGGACTACCTCCTACGAGCAGTACTTC.

There are many counts of this clonotype. The chain uses TRBV20-1 and TRBJ2-5; D ambiguous. Germline CDR1 and CDR2: DFQATT and SNEGSKA (reference sequence). The CDR3 covers 14 residues. Between the trimmed V and J ends, which lost 3 bases and 4 bases, there was a span of 15 bases. In DNA form, the CDR3 reads TGCAGTGCTAGCCCCAGTAACGGGCTAGAGACCCAGTACTTC. This encodes CSASPSNGLETQYF.

This clonotype was recorded many times. The gene calls are TRBV5-5 and TRBJ2-7; 10 bases align to TRBD1. The CDR3 extends over 15 amino acids. J gave up 3 bases and V 2 bases, and 5 bases lay outside the gene matches. Germline-derived CDR1 and CDR2 are SGHKS and YYEKEE (reference sequence). In DNA, the CDR3 is TGTGCCAGCAGCTTACCCGGGACAGGGGTCTACGAGCAGTACTTC. Its translation: CASSLPGTGVYEQYF.